This record covers a single TCR beta chain. The entry originates in a study of blood T cell repertoires in COVID-19. On the study more broadly: Donors in the United States, Italy and Spain gave samples during acute or convalescent COVID-19. The analysed material was cDNA or gDNA that came from T cells, B-cell-depleted T cells, or PBMCs.

In the authors' workflow: Estimation of nucleated cell counts was performed using reference gene primer amplification. This table comes from immunoSEQ multiplex PCR, and its TCRdb copy is limited to in-frame clones, with some not included. The DNA was the basis for D and trimming; V, J and clone size are from that table. The table includes 250,000 to 350,000 clones, around four fifths detected once. This receptor was identified in a woman between 45 and 60 years old with active or convalescent COVID-19. Specimen: peripheral blood.

Here the CDR3 reads CASASGESYGYTF. CDR3 in DNA: TGTGCCAGCGCATCCGGAGAATCCTATGGCTACACCTTC. The chain is built from TRBV28 and TRBJ1-2; D is unresolved. V lost 8 bases and J lost 4, with 14 bases in between. The length of the CDR3 is 13 residues. Germline loops: CDR1 MDHEN, CDR2 SYDVKM.